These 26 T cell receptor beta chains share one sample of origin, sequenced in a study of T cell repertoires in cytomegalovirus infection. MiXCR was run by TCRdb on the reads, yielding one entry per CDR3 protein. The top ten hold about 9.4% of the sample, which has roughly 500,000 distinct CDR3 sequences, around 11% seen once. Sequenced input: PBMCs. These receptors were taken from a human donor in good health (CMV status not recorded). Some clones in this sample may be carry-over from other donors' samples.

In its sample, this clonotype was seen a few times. CDR3 sequence (DNA): TGTGCCAGCACCCGAAATCGGGGAGGGGCCTATGGCTACACCTTC. This codes for CASTRNRGGAYGYTF. The chain links TRBV11-2 to TRBJ1-2, with D perhaps TRBD1 (5 bases). The CDR3 is 15 residues long. With 7 bases removed from V and 4 bases from J, the gap between germline ends came to 19 bases. Per germline, CDR1 SGHAT and CDR2 FQNNGV.

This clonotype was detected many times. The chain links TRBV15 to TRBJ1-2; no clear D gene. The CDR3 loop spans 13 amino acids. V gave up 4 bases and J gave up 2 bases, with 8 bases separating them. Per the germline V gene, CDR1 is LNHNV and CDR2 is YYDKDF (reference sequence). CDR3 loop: CATSTRRNYGYTF. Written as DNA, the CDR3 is TGTGCCACCAGCACCCGACGGAACTATGGCTACACCTTC.

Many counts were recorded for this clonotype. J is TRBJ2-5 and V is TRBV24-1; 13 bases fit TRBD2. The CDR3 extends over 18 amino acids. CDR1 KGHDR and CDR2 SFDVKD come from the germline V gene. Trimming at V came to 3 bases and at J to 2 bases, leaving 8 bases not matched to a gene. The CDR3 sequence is CATSDPKGLAGPQETQYF. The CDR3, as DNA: TGTGCCACCAGTGATCCCAAGGGACTAGCGGGGCCTCAAGAGACCCAGTACTTC.

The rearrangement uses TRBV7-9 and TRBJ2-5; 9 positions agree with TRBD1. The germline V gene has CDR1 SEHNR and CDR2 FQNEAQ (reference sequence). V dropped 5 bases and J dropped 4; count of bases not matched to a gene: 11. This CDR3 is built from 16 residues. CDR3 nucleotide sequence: TGTGCCAGCAGCCCGGGACAGGGCAGGGGTCGAGAGACCCAGTACTTC. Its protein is CASSPGQGRGRETQYF.

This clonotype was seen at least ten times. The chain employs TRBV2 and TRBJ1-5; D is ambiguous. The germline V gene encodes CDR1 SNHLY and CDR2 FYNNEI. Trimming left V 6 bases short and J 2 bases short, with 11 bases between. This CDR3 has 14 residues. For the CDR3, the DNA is TGTGCCAGCAGAAGGGAATCAGGCAATCAGCCCCAGCATTTT. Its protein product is CASRRESGNQPQHF.

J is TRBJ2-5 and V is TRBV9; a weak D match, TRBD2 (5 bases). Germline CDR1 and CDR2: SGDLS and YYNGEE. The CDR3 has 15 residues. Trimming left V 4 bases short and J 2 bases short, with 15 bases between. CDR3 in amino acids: CASSPYSGVQETQYF. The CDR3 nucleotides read TGTGCCAGCAGCCCCTACTCCGGGGTACAAGAGACCCAGTACTTC.

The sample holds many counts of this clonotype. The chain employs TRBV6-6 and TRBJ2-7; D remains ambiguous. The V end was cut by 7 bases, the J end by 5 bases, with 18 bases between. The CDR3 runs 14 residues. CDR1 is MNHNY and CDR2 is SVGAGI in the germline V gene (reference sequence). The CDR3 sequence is CASTDGPPLDEQYF. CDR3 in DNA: TGTGCCAGCACCGACGGGCCCCCACTCGACGAGCAGTACTTC.

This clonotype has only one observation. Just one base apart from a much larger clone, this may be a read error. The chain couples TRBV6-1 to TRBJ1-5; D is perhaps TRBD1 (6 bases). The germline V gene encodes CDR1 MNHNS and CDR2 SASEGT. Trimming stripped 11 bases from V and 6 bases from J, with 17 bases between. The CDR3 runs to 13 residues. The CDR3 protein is CAGGRGPGQPQHF. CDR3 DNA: TGTGCCGGCGGGCGGGGGCCCGGTCAGCCCCAGCATTTT.

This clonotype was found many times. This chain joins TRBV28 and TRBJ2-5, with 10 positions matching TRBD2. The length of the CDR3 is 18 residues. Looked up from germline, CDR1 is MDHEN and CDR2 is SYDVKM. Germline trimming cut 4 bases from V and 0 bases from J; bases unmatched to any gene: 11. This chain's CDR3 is CASSSRWEREGYQETQYF. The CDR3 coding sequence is TGTGCCAGCAGTTCCCGGTGGGAGCGGGAGGGTTACCAAGAGACCCAGTACTTC.

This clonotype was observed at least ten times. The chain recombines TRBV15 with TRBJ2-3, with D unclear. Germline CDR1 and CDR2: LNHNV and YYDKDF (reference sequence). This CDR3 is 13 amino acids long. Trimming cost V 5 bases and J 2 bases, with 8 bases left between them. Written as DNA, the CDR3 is TGTGCCACCAGCCCCCTCGACACAGATACGCAGTATTTT. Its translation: CATSPLDTDTQYF.

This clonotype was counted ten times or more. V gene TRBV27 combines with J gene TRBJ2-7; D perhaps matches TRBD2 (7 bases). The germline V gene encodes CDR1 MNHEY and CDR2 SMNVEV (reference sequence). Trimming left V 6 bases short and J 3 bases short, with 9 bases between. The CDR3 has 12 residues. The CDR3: CASRGGGYEQYF. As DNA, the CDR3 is TGTGCCAGCAGAGGGGGGGGCTACGAGCAGTACTTC.

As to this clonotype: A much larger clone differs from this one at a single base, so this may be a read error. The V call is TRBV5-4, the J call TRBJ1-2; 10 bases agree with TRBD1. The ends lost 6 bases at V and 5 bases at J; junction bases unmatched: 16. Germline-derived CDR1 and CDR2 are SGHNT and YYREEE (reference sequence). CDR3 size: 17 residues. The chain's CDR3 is CASTSTGGAEGWYGYTF. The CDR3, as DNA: TGTGCCAGCACCTCGACAGGGGGCGCGGAAGGCTGGTATGGCTACACCTTC.

Here the CDR3 reads CASSLGFDTGELFF. CDR3 sequence (DNA): TGCGCCAGCAGCTTGGGCTTCGACACCGGGGAGCTGTTTTTT. This chain joins TRBV5-1 and TRBJ2-2, with D unclear. Trimming pared 0 bases from V and 3 bases from J, leaving 6 bases between. Germline CDR1 and CDR2: SGHRS and YFSETQ. The CDR3 sequence is 14 residues long.

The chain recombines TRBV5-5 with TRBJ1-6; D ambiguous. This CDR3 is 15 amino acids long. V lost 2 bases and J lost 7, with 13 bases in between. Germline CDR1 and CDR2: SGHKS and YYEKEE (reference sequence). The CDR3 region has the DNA TGTGCCAGCAGCTTCTCCAGGCCGGGAAATTCACCCCTCCACTTT. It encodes CASSFSRPGNSPLHF.

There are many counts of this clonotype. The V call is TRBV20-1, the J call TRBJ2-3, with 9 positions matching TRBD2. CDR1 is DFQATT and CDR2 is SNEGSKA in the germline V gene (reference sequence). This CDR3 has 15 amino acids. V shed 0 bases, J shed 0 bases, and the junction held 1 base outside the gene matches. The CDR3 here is CSARDAGGSTDTQYF. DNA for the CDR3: TGCAGTGCTAGAGATGCGGGGGGGAGCACAGATACGCAGTATTTT.

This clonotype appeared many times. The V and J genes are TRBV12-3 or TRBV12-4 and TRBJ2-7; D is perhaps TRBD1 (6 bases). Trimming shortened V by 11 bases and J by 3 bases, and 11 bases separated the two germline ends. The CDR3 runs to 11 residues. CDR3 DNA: TGTGCCGAGTGGGGGCGCTACGAGCAGTACTTC. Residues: CAEWGRYEQYF.

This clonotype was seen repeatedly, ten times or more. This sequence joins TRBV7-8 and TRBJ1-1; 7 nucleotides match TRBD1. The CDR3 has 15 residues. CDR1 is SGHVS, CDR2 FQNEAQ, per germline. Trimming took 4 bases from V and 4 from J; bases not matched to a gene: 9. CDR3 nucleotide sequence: TGTGCCAGCAGCTCCCGACAGGGACCCCTCACTGAAGCTTTCTTT. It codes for CASSSRQGPLTEAFF.

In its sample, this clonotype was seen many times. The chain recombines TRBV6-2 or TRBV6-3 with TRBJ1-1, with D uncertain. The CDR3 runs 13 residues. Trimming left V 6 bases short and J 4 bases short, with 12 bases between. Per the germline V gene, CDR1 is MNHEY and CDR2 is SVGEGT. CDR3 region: CASSLVSSTEAFF. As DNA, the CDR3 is TGTGCCAGCAGCTTAGTCTCGAGCACTGAAGCTTTCTTT.

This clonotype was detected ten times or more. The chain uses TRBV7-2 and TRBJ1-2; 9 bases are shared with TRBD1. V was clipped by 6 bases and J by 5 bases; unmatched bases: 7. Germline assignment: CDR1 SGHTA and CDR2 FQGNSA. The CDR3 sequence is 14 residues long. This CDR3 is CASSTTGGRYGYTF. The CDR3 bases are TGTGCCAGCAGTACTACAGGGGGCCGGTATGGCTACACCTTC.

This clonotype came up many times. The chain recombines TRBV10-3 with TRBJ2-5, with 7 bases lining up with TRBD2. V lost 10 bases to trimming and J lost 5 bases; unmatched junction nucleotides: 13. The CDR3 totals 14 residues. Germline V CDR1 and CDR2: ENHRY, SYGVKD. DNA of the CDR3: TGTGCCACGATGGGAGGTAGCGGGCGGGAGACCCAGTACTTC. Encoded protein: CATMGGSGRETQYF.

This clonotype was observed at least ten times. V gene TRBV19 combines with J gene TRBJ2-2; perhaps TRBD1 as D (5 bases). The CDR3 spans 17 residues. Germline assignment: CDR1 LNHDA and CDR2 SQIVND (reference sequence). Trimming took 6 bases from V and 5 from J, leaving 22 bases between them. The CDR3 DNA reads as TGTGCCAGTAGATCATTACCCTGGGCAGGGTTGACCGGGGAGCTGTTTTTT. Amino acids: CASRSLPWAGLTGELFF.

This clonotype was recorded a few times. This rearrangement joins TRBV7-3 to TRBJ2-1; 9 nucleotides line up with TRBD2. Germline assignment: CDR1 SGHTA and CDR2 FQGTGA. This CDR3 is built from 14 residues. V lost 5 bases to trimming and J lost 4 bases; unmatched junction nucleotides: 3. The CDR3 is CASSTSGPYNEQFF. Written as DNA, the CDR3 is TGTGCCAGCAGCACTAGCGGGCCTTACAATGAGCAGTTCTTC.

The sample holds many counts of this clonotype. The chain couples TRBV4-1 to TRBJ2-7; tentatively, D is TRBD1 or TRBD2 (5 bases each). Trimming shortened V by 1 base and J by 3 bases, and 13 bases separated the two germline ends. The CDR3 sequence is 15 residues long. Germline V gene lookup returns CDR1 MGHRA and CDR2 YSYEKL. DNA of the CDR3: TGCGCCAGCAGCCAAGCGAGGGGACCCAGCTACGAGCAGTACTTC. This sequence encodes CASSQARGPSYEQYF.

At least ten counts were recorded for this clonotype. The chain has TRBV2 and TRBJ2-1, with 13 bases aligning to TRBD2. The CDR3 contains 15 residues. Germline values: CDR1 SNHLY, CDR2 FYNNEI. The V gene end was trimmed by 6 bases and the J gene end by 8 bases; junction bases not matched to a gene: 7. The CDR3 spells CASSAGTSGVHEQFF. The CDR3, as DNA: TGTGCCAGCAGCGCCGGGACTAGCGGGGTGCATGAGCAGTTCTTC.

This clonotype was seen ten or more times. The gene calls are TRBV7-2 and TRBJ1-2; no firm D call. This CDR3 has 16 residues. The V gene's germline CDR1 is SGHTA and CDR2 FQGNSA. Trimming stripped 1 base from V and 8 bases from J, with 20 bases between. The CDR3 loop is CASSLEVGPLLSGYTF. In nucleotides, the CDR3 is TGTGCCAGCAGCTTAGAGGTGGGCCCCCTTTTATCGGGCTACACCTTC.

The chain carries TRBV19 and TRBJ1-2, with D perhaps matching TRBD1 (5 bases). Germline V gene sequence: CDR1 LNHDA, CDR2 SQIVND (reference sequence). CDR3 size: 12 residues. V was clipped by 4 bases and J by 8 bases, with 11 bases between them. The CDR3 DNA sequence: TGTGCCAGTAGTACTAGGGGTTGGGGCTACACCTTC. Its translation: CASSTRGWGYTF.